The 30 T cell receptor beta chains presented below share a single source sample, sequenced in a study of Graves' ophthalmopathy and Graves' hyperthyroidism (dated by TCRdb to the late 2010s). Sequenced using an Illumina HiSeq 2000. TCR beta CDR3 regions were amplified from RNA transcripts for repertoire sequencing. HTBI primers and the Qiagen OneStep RT-PCR kit were used in a first-round RT-PCR, which was followed by a second-round multiplex PCR, size selection and purification. The public reads were run again by TCRdb, first through fastp at Q25 and then through MiXCR, and only productive beta chains were kept. Identical CDR3 proteins give one entry, which carries the most common genes and DNA. Counted in this sample were around 1.1 million distinct CDR3 sequences; 36% of them appeared once. 8.5% to 14% of the sample goes to the ten largest clones. The source material was peripheral blood or thyroid tissue (not recorded which). All receptors derive from an adult man with Graves' hyperthyroidism.

V gene TRBV7-9 combines with J gene TRBJ2-7, with D perhaps TRBD1 (6 bases). The CDR3 has 15 amino acids. Trimming pared 6 bases from V and 3 bases from J, leaving 18 bases between. CDR1 is SEHNR and CDR2 is FQNEAQ in the germline V gene (reference sequence). This CDR3 reads CASRGEQGPYYEQYF. CDR3 nucleotides: TGTGCCAGCAGGGGGGAGCAGGGGCCATACTACGAGCAGTACTTC.

This clonotype was counted at least ten times. CDR3 amino acids: CASSPGGQGVYEQYF. The CDR3 nucleotides read TGTGCCAGCAGCCCAGGCGGACAGGGGGTCTACGAGCAGTACTTC. V and J are TRBV7-7 and TRBJ2-7; 10 nucleotides line up with TRBD1. Germline CDR1 is SSHAT and CDR2 is FNYEAQ (reference sequence). The CDR3 consists of 15 residues. Germline trimming cut 5 bases from V and 3 bases from J; bases unmatched to any gene: 7.

This clonotype appeared a single time. Given a much more abundant clone one base away, this may be a read error. The chain has TRBV4-3 and TRBJ2-7; possible D gene TRBD1, 5 bases. With 0 bases removed from V and 5 bases from J, the gap between germline ends came to 11 bases. Germline CDR1 reads LGHNA; CDR2 reads YSLEER. This CDR3 has 14 residues. The CDR3 nucleotides read TGCGCCAGCAGCCAAGACTCGACAGCGAACGAGCAGTACTTC. As protein: CASSQDSTANEQYF.

This clonotype was recorded at least ten times. The V call is TRBV20-1, the J call TRBJ1-3, with 10 bases aligning to TRBD1. This CDR3 is 17 amino acids long. Germline V gene sequence: CDR1 DFQATT, CDR2 SNEGSKA (reference sequence). V gave up 1 base and J gave up 3 bases; unmatched junction bases: 9. CDR3 protein: CSARGAMGQGFGNTIYF. The DNA of the CDR3 is TGCAGTGCTAGAGGAGCCATGGGACAGGGGTTTGGAAACACCATATATTTT.

The chain combines TRBV7-2 with TRBJ1-2; tentative D call: TRBD1 (6 bases). Germline V gives CDR1 SGHTA, CDR2 FQGNSA. Trimming took 5 bases from V and 6 from J, leaving 19 bases between them. This CDR3 is 15 amino acids long. The CDR3 region has the DNA TGTGCCAGCAGCCTAGGGTTGCAGGGGTCGGATGGCTACACCTTC. Translating gives CASSLGLQGSDGYTF.

This clonotype has at least ten counts. J is TRBJ2-5 and V is TRBV25-1, with D perhaps matching TRBD1 or TRBD2 (5 bases each). Per the germline V gene, CDR1 is MGHDK and CDR2 is SYGVNS. With 7 bases removed from V and 2 bases from J, the gap between germline ends came to 20 bases. The CDR3 extends over 16 amino acids. The CDR3 nucleotides read TGTGCCAGCACCGAAGGAGGACACCCTGTTCAAGAGACCCAGTACTTC. Amino acids: CASTEGGHPVQETQYF.

The J gene is TRBJ2-2, the V gene TRBV10-3; possible D gene TRBD2, 5 bases. The CDR3 sequence is 15 residues long. Germline CDR1 ENHRY, CDR2 SYGVKD. The V end lost 0 bases, the J end lost 8 bases, and 13 bases lay between the germline ends. The CDR3: CAISESRRSGGELFF. The CDR3 DNA reads as TGTGCCATCAGTGAGTCTCGGAGGTCTGGTGGGGAGCTGTTTTTT.

This chain joins TRBV5-8 and TRBJ1-5; TRBD1 is a possible D gene (5 bases). The CDR3 totals 16 residues. In germline, CDR1 is SGHTS, CDR2 YDEGEE. Between the trimmed V and J ends, which lost 2 bases and 0 bases, there was a span of 12 bases. As DNA, the CDR3 is TGTGCCAGCAGCTTCGGTTCGACAGTTAGCAATCAGCCCCAGCATTTT. It encodes CASSFGSTVSNQPQHF. Using reference TRBV5-8 and TRBJ1-5 for the parts outside the CDR3, the full variable domain is EAGVTQSPTHLIKTRGQQATLRCSPISGHTSVYWYQQALGLGLQFLLWYDEGEERNRGNFPPRFSGRQFPNYSSELNVNALELEDSALYLCASSFGSTVSNQPQHFGDGTRLSIL.

This clonotype was detected only a few times. J is TRBJ2-7 and V is TRBV7-9; D ambiguous. The germline V gene has CDR1 SEHNR and CDR2 FQNEAQ (reference sequence). The CDR3 contains 13 residues. The V end was cut by 6 bases, the J end by 2 bases, with 11 bases between. The DNA for the CDR3 is TGTGCCAGCAGTAACCTTCGGACCTACGAGCAGTACTTC. Translated, it gives CASSNLRTYEQYF.

At least ten counts were recorded for this clonotype. This chain links TRBV12-3 or TRBV12-4 with TRBJ2-7; 8 bases line up with TRBD1. The CDR3 covers 13 residues. The V segment lost 6 bases and the J segment 5 bases; nucleotides outside the gene matches: 6. The chain's CDR3 is CASRPDRVNEQYF. The CDR3 bases are TGTGCCAGCAGACCGGACAGGGTCAACGAGCAGTACTTC.

This clonotype was counted a few times. The chain joins TRBV28 to TRBJ1-2, with 7 bases identical to TRBD1. V gave up 8 bases and J gave up 5 bases; unmatched junction bases: 5. The CDR3 contains 12 residues. The germline V gene has CDR1 MDHEN and CDR2 SYDVKM. The CDR3 loop is CASGPGGYGYTF. CDR3 nucleotide sequence: TGTGCCAGCGGTCCAGGGGGGTATGGCTACACCTTC.

This clonotype was counted a few times. Sequence at one end of the junction differs from germline and may be a read error. This chain connects TRBV9 to TRBJ2-5; D is ambiguous. Germline lookup yields CDR1 SGDLS and CDR2 YYNGEE. The CDR3 is 16 amino acids. Here the CDR3 DNA reads TGTGCCAGCGGCGTAGAAGGTTTCGACACACAAGAGACCCAGTACTTC. Protein product: CASGVEGFDTQETQYF.

On this clonotype itself: A much larger clone differs by one base, so this may be a read error. V and J are TRBV6-6 and TRBJ2-6; a possible D gene is TRBD2 (5 bases). Germline V gives CDR1 MNHNY, CDR2 SVGAGI (reference sequence). This CDR3 spans 16 amino acids. The CDR3 bases are TGTACCAGCAGCCACGGAGGCCGGACTGGGGCCAACGTCCTGACTTTC. Amino acids: CTSSHGGRTGANVLTF.

At least ten counts were recorded for this clonotype. The J gene is TRBJ1-2, the V gene TRBV10-3, with 8 positions matching TRBD1. The CDR3 has 14 amino acids. After removal of 8 bases from V and 6 bases from J, the junction contained 11 bases not matched to a gene. The germline CDR1 and CDR2 sequences are ENHRY and SYGVKD. CDR3 sequence: CAIPSRQGINGYTF. In DNA form, the CDR3 reads TGTGCCATCCCCTCGAGACAGGGGATCAATGGCTACACCTTC.

The chain combines TRBV2 with TRBJ1-6, with a weak D call TRBD1 (6 bases). The germline gives CDR1 SNHLY, CDR2 FYNNEI. This CDR3 is 17 amino acids long. Trimming cost V 2 bases and J 6 bases, with 17 bases left between them. The CDR3 here is CASSEIPPGAGNSPLHF. As DNA, the CDR3 is TGTGCCAGCAGTGAAATCCCTCCGGGGGCGGGTAATTCACCCCTCCACTTT.

This clonotype was counted only a few times. This CDR3 reads CASSFRDRAANEKLFF. The CDR3 DNA reads TGTGCCAGCAGTTTCAGGGACAGGGCGGCTAATGAAAAACTGTTTTTT. This chain connects TRBV12-3 or TRBV12-4 to TRBJ1-4; 9 bases map to TRBD1. The CDR3 runs 16 residues. After removal of 3 bases from V and 3 bases from J, the junction contained 5 bases not matched to a gene.

On this clonotype: A read error may explain this, as a much larger clone is one base away. The chain couples TRBV2 to TRBJ1-5; possible D gene TRBD1, 5 bases. The CDR3 consists of 15 residues. From germline, CDR1 is SNHLY and CDR2 FYNNEI. The ends were cut back, 1 base at V and 5 bases at J, with 12 bases in the middle. CDR3 DNA sequence: TGTGCCAGCAGTGAAGATGGGGGGGGTCATCAGCCCCAGCATTTT. Protein sequence: CASSEDGGGHQPQHF.

This clonotype was seen at least ten times. The rearrangement joins TRBV7-8 to TRBJ1-3, with D possibly matching TRBD1 (5 bases). The CDR3 loop spans 15 amino acids. The germline V gene encodes CDR1 SGHVS and CDR2 FQNEAQ. Trimming took 6 bases from V and 0 from J, leaving 12 bases between them. The CDR3 loop is CASSPGGGSGNTIYF. For the CDR3, the DNA is TGTGCCAGCAGTCCTGGGGGGGGCTCTGGAAACACCATATATTTT.

In the case of this clonotype: One end of the junction varies from germline; a read error may be responsible. This chain links TRBV5-1 with TRBJ1-1; tentatively, D is TRBD1 (5 bases). Germline CDR1 reads SGHRS; CDR2 reads YFSETQ. CDR3 length equals 15 residues. The DNA for the CDR3 is TGTGCCAGCAGCCGAGGGACTAGGGCGGTAACTGAAGCTTTCTTT. This translates into CASSRGTRAVTEAFF.

This clonotype was detected a few times. V usage is TRBV7-8 and J usage is TRBJ1-4; D perhaps matches TRBD1 (5 bases). Between the trimmed V and J ends, which lost 1 base and 6 bases, there was a span of 6 bases. From germline, CDR1 is SGHVS and CDR2 FQNEAQ. The CDR3 sequence is 13 residues long. The CDR3 sequence: CASSLVGHEKLFF. As DNA, the CDR3 is TGTGCCAGCAGCTTAGTGGGACATGAAAAACTGTTTTTT.

For this clonotype: One base away lies a much larger clone, so this may be a sequencing read error. The genes are TRBV7-2 and TRBJ2-7, with D unclear. The V gene lost 2 bases and the J gene lost 1 base, with 9 bases spanning the gap. Germline loops: CDR1 SGHTA, CDR2 FQGNSA. This CDR3 is 14 amino acids long. The CDR3: CASSLHTTSYEQYF. The CDR3 DNA follows: TGTGCCAGCAGCTTACATACGACTTCCTACGAGCAGTACTTC.

The chain is built from TRBV5-6 and TRBJ1-3, with D maybe TRBD1 (5 bases). This CDR3 is 15 amino acids long. CDR1 and CDR2 from the germline V gene are SGHDT and YYEEEE. V lost 0 bases and J 0 bases, leaving 7 bases between the germline ends. The CDR3 DNA is TGTGCCAGCAGCTTGGAGGGGTCCTCTGGAAACACCATATATTTT. It yields the protein CASSLEGSSGNTIYF.

This clonotype was detected ten times or more. The V call is TRBV7-2, the J call TRBJ1-1, with TRBD1 identical over 10 bases. CDR1 SGHTA and CDR2 FQGNSA come from the germline V gene. J gave up 4 bases and V 6 bases, and 8 bases lay outside the gene matches. The CDR3 is 15 residues long. CDR3 coding DNA: TGTGCCAGCAGGCCCGGTGACAGGGGGCCCACTGAAGCTTTCTTT. Translated, it gives CASRPGDRGPTEAFF.

A remark on this clonotype: It may be a read error: a sequence one base away is much more abundant. V gene TRBV13 combines with J gene TRBJ2-5; no reliable D call. The CDR3 is 13 residues long. The germline V gene encodes CDR1 PRHDT and CDR2 FYEKMQ (reference sequence). V was pared by 5 bases and J by 5 bases, with 12 bases between. The CDR3 nucleotides read TGTGCCAGCAGCCGTGCATGGTCGGAGACCCAGTACTTC. Translating it yields CASSRAWSETQYF. The whole variable domain, filled in from reference TRBV13 and TRBJ2-5, reads AAGVIQSPRHLIKEKRETATLKCYPIPRHDTVYWYQQGPGQDPQFLISFYEKMQSDKGSIPDRFSAQQFSDYHSELNMSSLELGDSALYFCASSRAWSETQYFGPGTRLLVL.

V gene TRBV29-1 combines with J gene TRBJ2-2; D not resolved. The CDR3 covers 13 residues. Germline assignment: CDR1 SQVTM and CDR2 ANQGSEA. V lost 0 bases, J lost 3 bases, and 5 bases lay in between. This CDR3 is CSVEDRDTGELFF. The CDR3 nucleotides read TGCAGCGTTGAAGATCGGGACACCGGGGAGCTGTTTTTT.

This clonotype was detected ten times or more. The chain recombines TRBV7-2 with TRBJ2-5; D uncertain. CDR3 length equals 14 residues. Germline lookup yields CDR1 SGHTA and CDR2 FQGNSA. V was pared by 1 base and J by 5 bases, with 11 bases between. The CDR3 is CASSLEWGRETQYF. Written as DNA, the CDR3 is TGTGCCAGCAGCTTAGAGTGGGGTAGGGAGACCCAGTACTTC.

This clonotype was detected ten times or more. The chain joins TRBV14 to TRBJ1-4; D might be TRBD1 (5 bases). Per the germline V gene, CDR1 is SGHDN and CDR2 is FVKESK. The CDR3 covers 15 residues. V was cut by 0 bases and J by 5 bases, with 10 bases left in between. This CDR3 is CASSQEFGGNEKLFF. The CDR3 DNA reads as TGTGCCAGCAGCCAAGAGTTCGGGGGAAATGAAAAACTGTTTTTT.

Concerning this clonotype: A clone one base away is much larger, so this may be a read error. V usage is TRBV20-1 and J usage is TRBJ1-5, with 8 bases lining up with TRBD1. The CDR3 extends over 14 amino acids. V lost 5 bases, J lost 5 bases, and 8 bases stayed unmatched. Germline V gene sequence: CDR1 DFQATT, CDR2 SNEGSKA (reference sequence). The CDR3 is CSARRRGRDQPQHF. The CDR3 coding sequence is TGCAGTGCTCGTCGCAGGGGGCGCGATCAGCCCCAGCATTTT.

The chain combines TRBV25-1 with TRBJ1-2; D might be TRBD1 (5 bases). Trimming stripped 1 base from V and 8 bases from J, with 17 bases between. The CDR3 has 15 residues. CDR1 and CDR2 from the germline V gene are MGHDK and SYGVNS. CDR3 DNA: TGTGCCAGCAGTGAATGGCGGGGCGCACCGAGGGGCTACACCTTC. Translation: CASSEWRGAPRGYTF.

The sample holds many counts of this clonotype. This chain uses TRBV11-2 with TRBJ1-1, with D possibly being TRBD1 (5 bases). This CDR3 contains 14 residues. The germline V gene encodes CDR1 SGHAT and CDR2 FQNNGV. Trimming shortened V by 1 base and J by 5 bases, and 11 bases separated the two germline ends. The DNA for the CDR3 is TGTGCCAGCAGCTTAGTTAAGGGGCAGACTGAAGCTTTCTTT. It translates to CASSLVKGQTEAFF. The full variable domain, in which reference TRBV11-2 and TRBJ1-1 provide the parts outside the CDR3, is EAGVAQSPRYKIIEKRQSVAFWCNPISGHATLYWYQQILGQGPKLLIQFQNNGVVDDSQLPKDRFSAERLKGVDSTLKIQPAKLEDSAVYLCASSLVKGQTEAFFGQGTRLTVV.